This entry describes one T cell receptor beta chain. No antigen is known for it. Sequence at one end of the junction differs from germline and may be a read error. The length of the CDR3 is 15 residues. Germline V gene data show CDR1 as SEHNR and CDR2 as FQNEAQ (reference sequence). Clones were read by immunoSEQ multiplex PCR, and TCRdb kept only the in-frame ones, dropping some. This sample has about 25,000 clones, with 80% to 90% found just once. This sample is part of a study of lymphopenia after photon versus proton radiotherapy. Study conclusions and caveats: Oligoclonal CD8+ Temra expansion after nadir drove photon patients' diversity drop.

This chain links TRBV7-9 with TRBJ2-6, with a possible D match to TRBD1 (5 bases). Sequencing used peripheral blood, obtained from a patient treated with photon-based radiotherapy. This sequence was found in a man aged 45-65 years with gastric cancer. Here the CDR3 reads CASSLGRVQANVLAF. For the CDR3, the DNA is TGTGCCAGCAGCTTAGGCAGGGTGCAGGCCAACGTCCTGGCTTTC.